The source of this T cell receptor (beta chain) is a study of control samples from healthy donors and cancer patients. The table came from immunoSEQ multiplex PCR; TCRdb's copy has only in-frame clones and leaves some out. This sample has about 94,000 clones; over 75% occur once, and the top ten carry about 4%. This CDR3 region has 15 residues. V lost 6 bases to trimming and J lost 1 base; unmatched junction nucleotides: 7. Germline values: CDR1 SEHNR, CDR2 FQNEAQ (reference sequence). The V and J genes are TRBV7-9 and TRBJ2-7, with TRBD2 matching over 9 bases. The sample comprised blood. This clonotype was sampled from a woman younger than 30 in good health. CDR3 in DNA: TGTGCCAGCAGTCTGGCGGGGGGGCGTTCCTACGAGCAGTACTTC. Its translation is CASSLAGGRSYEQYF. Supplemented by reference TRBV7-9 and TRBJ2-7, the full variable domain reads DTGVSQNPRHKITKRGQNVTFRCDPISEHNRLYWYRQTLGQGPEFLTYFQNEAQLEKSRLLSDRFSAERPKGSFSTLEIQRTEQGDSAMYLCASSLAGGRSYEQYFGPGTRLTVT.